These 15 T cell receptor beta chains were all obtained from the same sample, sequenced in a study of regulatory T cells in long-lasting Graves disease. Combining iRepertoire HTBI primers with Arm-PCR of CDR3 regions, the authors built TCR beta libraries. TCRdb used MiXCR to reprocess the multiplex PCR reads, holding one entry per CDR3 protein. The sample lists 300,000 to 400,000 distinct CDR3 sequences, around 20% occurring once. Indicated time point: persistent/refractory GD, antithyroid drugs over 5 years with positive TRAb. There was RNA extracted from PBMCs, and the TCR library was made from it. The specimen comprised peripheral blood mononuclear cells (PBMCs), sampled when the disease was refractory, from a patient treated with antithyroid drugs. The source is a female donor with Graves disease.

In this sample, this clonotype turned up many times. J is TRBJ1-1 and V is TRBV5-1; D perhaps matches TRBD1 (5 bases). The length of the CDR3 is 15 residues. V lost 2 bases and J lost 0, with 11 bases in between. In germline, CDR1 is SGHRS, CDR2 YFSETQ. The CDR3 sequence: CASSFNAGLNTEAFF. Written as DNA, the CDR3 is TGCGCCAGCAGCTTTAACGCAGGGTTGAACACTGAAGCTTTCTTT.

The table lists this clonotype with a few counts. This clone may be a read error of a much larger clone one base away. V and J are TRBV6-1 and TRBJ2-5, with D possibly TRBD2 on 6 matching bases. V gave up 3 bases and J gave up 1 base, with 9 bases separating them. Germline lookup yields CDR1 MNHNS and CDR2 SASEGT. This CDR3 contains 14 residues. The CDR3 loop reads CASSEDGGQETQYF. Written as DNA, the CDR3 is TGTGCCAGCAGTGAGGACGGGGGCCAAGAGACCCAGTACTTC.

The CDR3 region is CASSRGTTSGYTF. CDR3 bases: TGTGCCAGTAGCAGGGGGACCACCTCTGGCTACACCTTC. The J gene is TRBJ1-2, the V gene TRBV19; 7 nucleotides agree with TRBD1. Germline V CDR1 and CDR2: LNHDA, SQIVND (reference sequence). V shed 6 bases, J shed 7 bases, and the junction held 8 bases outside the gene matches. The CDR3 is 13 residues long.

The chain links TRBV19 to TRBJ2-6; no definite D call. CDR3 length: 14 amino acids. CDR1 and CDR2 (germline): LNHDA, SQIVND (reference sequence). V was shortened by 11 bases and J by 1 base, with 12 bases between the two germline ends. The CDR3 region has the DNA TGTGCCTCCAGTGTGGAGTCTGGGGCCAACGTCCTGACTTTC. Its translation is CASSVESGANVLTF.

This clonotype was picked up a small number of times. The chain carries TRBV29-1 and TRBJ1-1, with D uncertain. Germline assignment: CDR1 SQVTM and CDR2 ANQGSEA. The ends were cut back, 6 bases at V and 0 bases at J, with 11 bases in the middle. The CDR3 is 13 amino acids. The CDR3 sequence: CSVYYVMNTEAFF. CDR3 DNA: TGCAGCGTGTATTACGTCATGAACACTGAAGCTTTCTTT.

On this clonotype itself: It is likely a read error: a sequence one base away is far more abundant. The CDR3 protein is CASSTIGDEERLFF. The CDR3 DNA is TGTGCCAGCAGTACAATCGGGGATGAAGAAAGACTGTTTTTT. V and J are TRBV7-9 and TRBJ1-4, with D hard to call. This CDR3 comprises 14 residues. Germline V lookup: CDR1 SEHNR, CDR2 FQNEAQ (reference sequence).

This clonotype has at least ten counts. Here the CDR3 reads CASSSRIGKLFF. CDR3 coding DNA: TGTGCCAGCAGTTCTCGGATCGGAAAACTGTTTTTT. The chain combines TRBV28 with TRBJ1-4; D not resolved. V lost 4 bases, J lost 10 bases, and 10 bases lay in between. CDR1 and CDR2 from the germline V gene are MDHEN and SYDVKM. The CDR3 totals 12 residues.

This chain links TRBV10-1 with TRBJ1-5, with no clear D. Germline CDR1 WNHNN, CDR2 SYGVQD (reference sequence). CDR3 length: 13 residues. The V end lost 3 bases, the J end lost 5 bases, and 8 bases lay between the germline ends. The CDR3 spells CASSDQLDQPQHF. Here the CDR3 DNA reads TGCGCCAGCAGTGACCAGCTGGATCAGCCCCAGCATTTT.

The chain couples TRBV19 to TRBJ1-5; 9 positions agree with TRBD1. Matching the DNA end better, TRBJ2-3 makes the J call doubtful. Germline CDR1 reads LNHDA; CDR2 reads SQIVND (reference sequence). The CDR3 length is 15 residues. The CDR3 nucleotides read TGTGCCAGTAGGACAACAGGGGGCTCCAATCAGCCCCAGTATTTT. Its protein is CASRTTGGSNQPQYF.

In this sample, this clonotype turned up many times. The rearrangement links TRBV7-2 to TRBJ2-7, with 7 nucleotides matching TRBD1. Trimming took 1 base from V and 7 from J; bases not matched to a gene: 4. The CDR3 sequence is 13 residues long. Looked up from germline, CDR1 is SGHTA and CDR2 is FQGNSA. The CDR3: CASSLETGWEQYF. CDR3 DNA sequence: TGTGCCAGCAGCTTAGAGACAGGGTGGGAGCAGTACTTC.

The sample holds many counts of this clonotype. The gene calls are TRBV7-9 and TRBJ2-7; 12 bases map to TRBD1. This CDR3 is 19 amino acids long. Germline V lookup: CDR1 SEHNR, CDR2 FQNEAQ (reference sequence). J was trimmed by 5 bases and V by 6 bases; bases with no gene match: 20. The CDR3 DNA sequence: TGTGCCAGCAGTTTCGGAGACATCCGGGACAGGGGGCGAGTCCACGAGCAGTACTTC. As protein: CASSFGDIRDRGRVHEQYF.

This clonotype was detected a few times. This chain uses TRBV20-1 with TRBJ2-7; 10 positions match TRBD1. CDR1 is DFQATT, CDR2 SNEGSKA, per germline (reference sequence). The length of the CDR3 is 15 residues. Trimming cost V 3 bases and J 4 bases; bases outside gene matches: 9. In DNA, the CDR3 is TGCAGTGCTAGCCCCCAGTGGGACAGGGGATACGAGCAGTACTTC. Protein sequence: CSASPQWDRGYEQYF.

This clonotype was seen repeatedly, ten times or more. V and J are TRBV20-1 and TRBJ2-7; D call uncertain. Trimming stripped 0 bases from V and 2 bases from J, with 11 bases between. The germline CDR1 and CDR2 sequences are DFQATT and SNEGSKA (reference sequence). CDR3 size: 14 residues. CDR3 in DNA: TGCAGTGCTAGAGATGAAAGTGAAGCCTACGAGCAGTACTTC. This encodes CSARDESEAYEQYF.

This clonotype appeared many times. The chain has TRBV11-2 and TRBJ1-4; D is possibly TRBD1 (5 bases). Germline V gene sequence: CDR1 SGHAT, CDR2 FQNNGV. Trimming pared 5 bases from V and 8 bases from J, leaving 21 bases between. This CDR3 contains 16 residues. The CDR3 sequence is CASSPFNGRGREKLFF. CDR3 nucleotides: TGTGCCAGCAGCCCATTCAATGGGAGGGGACGCGAAAAACTGTTTTTT.

The CDR3, as DNA: TGTGCCAACAGACAGGGGGCAGACACCGGGGAGCTGTTTTTT. It specifies CANRQGADTGELFF. The chain joins TRBV12-3 or TRBV12-4 to TRBJ2-2, with 10 bases matching TRBD1. V shed 10 bases, J shed 3 bases, and the junction held 5 bases outside the gene matches. This CDR3 has 14 amino acids.